Listed below are T cell receptor beta chains from one sample, sequenced in a study of Graves' ophthalmopathy and Graves' hyperthyroidism. TCRdb reanalysed the multiplex PCR reads using MiXCR and keeps one entry per CDR3 protein. The sample records about 400,000 distinct CDR3 sequences, under 25% being singletons. The specimen was peripheral blood. All receptors come from a woman under 30 with stable Graves' hyperthyroidism. Each CDR3 is given with its conserved first and last residue. Fields, in order: V gene, J gene, clone size, D gene, CDR3 DNA, CDR3 protein. The D gene is left open where the match is weak. Clone size is given for some rows only: seen once, a few or many times, or a class if the clone is expanded.

V: TRBV6-2/TRBV6-3
J: TRBJ2-5
size: many
D: TRBD2
DNA: TGTGCCAGCAGTTACTCGGCTAGCGGGAGTGAGACCCAGTACTTC
CDR3: CASSYSASGSETQYF

V: TRBV12-3/TRBV12-4
J: TRBJ1-1
size: many
D: .
DNA: TGTGCCAGCAGTTTCCGAGGGAACACTGAAGCTTTCTTT
CDR3: CASSFRGNTEAFF

V: TRBV19
J: TRBJ2-7
size: many
D: TRBD2
DNA: TGTGCCAGTAGTATACTAGCGGGGCCCTACGAGCAGTACTTC
CDR3: CASSILAGPYEQYF

V: TRBV5-5
J: TRBJ2-7
size: .
D: TRBD1
DNA: TGTGCCAGCAGCTGGACCGGGACAGCTGCCTACGAGCAGTACTTC
CDR3: CASSWTGTAAYEQYF

V: TRBV20-1
J: TRBJ2-7
size: many
D: .
DNA: TGCAGTGCTACCCCTCCCAGCTCCTACGAGCAGTACTTC
CDR3: CSATPPSSYEQYF

V: TRBV28
J: TRBJ2-5
size: .
D: .
DNA: TGTGCCAGCAGTTTAGGCAGGGAAGGTAGAGGGGACCAAGAGACCCAGTACTTC
CDR3: CASSLGREGRGDQETQYF

V: TRBV29-1
J: TRBJ2-2
size: .
D: .
DNA: TGCAGCGTTAGAGTACAGGGAGCCGGGGAGCTGTTTTTT
CDR3: CSVRVQGAGELFF

V: TRBV5-1
J: TRBJ2-5
size: many
D: .
DNA: TGCGCCAGCAGCTTGGCTCGGACGTTGAGGGAGACCCAGTACTTC
CDR3: CASSLARTLRETQYF

V: TRBV7-8
J: TRBJ1-5
size: many
D: TRBD1
DNA: TGTGCCAGCAGCTTAGTGGGCAGGGGGCTCGGTCAGCCCCAGCATTTT
CDR3: CASSLVGRGLGQPQHF

V: TRBV11-2
J: TRBJ2-7
size: .
D: .
DNA: TGTGCCAGCAGCTTAACTGGGCTAGTGGGTGACGAGCAGTACTTC
CDR3: CASSLTGLVGDEQYF

V: TRBV30
J: TRBJ2-7
size: few
D: TRBD1
DNA: TGTGCCGGACAGGACAGCTACGAACAGTACTTC
CDR3: CAGQDSYEQYF

V: TRBV7-9
J: TRBJ1-1
size: many
D: .
DNA: TGTGCCAGCGCGGCGGATTCAAGTTGGAACACTGAAGCTTTCTTT
CDR3: CASAADSSWNTEAFF

V: TRBV6-1
J: TRBJ1-2
size: .
D: .
DNA: TGTGCCAGCAGAGGGACCCACACCTTC
CDR3: CASRGTHTF

V: TRBV30
J: TRBJ1-6
size: many
D: .
DNA: TGTGCCTGGAGGCGGGCACCTAATTCACCCCTCCACTTT
CDR3: CAWRRAPNSPLHF

V: TRBV6-5
J: TRBJ2-7
size: many
D: TRBD2
DNA: TGTGCCAGCAGTTGGGAGGGGTTCTCCTACGAGCAGTACTTC
CDR3: CASSWEGFSYEQYF

V: TRBV9
J: TRBJ2-7
size: many
D: .
DNA: TGTGCCAGCAGCGCAGATATTTTTGGGTACTACGAGCAGTACTTC
CDR3: CASSADIFGYYEQYF

V: TRBV12-3/TRBV12-4
J: TRBJ1-2
size: .
D: .
DNA: TGTGCCAGCAGTTTAGGGTCCGGGGCCTACTATGGCTACACCTTC
CDR3: CASSLGSGAYYGYTF

V: TRBV12-3/TRBV12-4
J: TRBJ2-2
size: few
D: TRBD1
DNA: TGTGCCAGCAGTTTAAAGGGGGCTGCGACCGGGGAGCTGTTTTTT
CDR3: CASSLKGAATGELFF

V: TRBV7-2
J: TRBJ2-5
size: many
D: .
DNA: TGTGCCAGCAGCCCAAGCCGGGAGCAAGAGACCCAGTACTTC
CDR3: CASSPSREQETQYF

V: TRBV27
J: TRBJ1-6
size: many
D: .
DNA: TGTGCCAGCAGTTTGGAGGGAAATCGGTATTCACCCCTCCACTTT
CDR3: CASSLEGNRYSPLHF

V: TRBV7-6
J: TRBJ2-2
size: many
D: TRBD1
DNA: TGTGCCAGCAGCTTGGACAGGGGGACCGGGGAGCTGTTTTTT
CDR3: CASSLDRGTGELFF

V: TRBV19
J: TRBJ2-5
size: few
D: .
DNA: TGTGCCAGTCCTCCCCGCGGCCAAGAGACCCAGTACTTC
CDR3: CASPPRGQETQYF

V: TRBV2
J: TRBJ2-5
size: many
D: .
DNA: TGTGCCAGCAGTGCCGAACGGAGATCCCAGTACTTC
CDR3: CASSAERRSQYF

V: TRBV6-5
J: TRBJ1-2
size: many
D: TRBD1
DNA: TGTGCCAGCAGTTACGGGACAGGAAAAGGGGGCTACACCTTC
CDR3: CASSYGTGKGGYTF

V: TRBV6-2/TRBV6-3
J: TRBJ1-6
size: few
D: .
DNA: TGTGCCAGCAGTTTACGACAGCCCCTCCACTTT
CDR3: CASSLRQPLHF

V: TRBV30
J: TRBJ1-1
size: many
D: .
DNA: TGTGCCTGTAATCCCCGGGCTGAAGCTTTCTTT
CDR3: CACNPRAEAFF

V: TRBV6-1
J: TRBJ1-5
size: few
D: .
DNA: TGTGCCAGCAGTGACCGGGGCTACTTTCAGCCCCAGCATTTT
CDR3: CASSDRGYFQPQHF